This passage covers 24 T cell receptor beta chains from one sample sequenced in a study of PD-1 blockade in classical Hodgkin lymphoma. Using immunoSEQ multiplex PCR, the repertoire was profiled, and TCRdb retains in-frame clones only, with some absent. The sample consists of 3,500 to 4,000 clones, under 80% of them appearing once. Time point of the sample: cycle 4 day 1 (C4D1), after six to seven weeks of nivolumab. Following autologous stem cell transplantation, relapse occurred in every patient, and exposure to brentuximab vedotin varied. Material: peripheral blood mononuclear cells (PBMCs), obtained before the fourth cycle of nivolumab. These receptors were collected from a human donor with classical Hodgkin lymphoma.

This clone has only a few counts. This chain joins TRBV18 and TRBJ1-1; D is unresolved. The CDR3 totals 15 residues. The germline gives CDR1 KGHSH, CDR2 LQKENI. Deletions cut 4 bases from V and 0 bases from J, with 12 bases between. The DNA for the CDR3 is TGTGCCAGCTCACGTTCGGGCCAAATGAACACTGAAGCTTTCTTT. It codes for CASSRSGQMNTEAFF.

J is TRBJ2-3 and V is TRBV9; 15 positions match TRBD2. Trimming removed 4 bases from V and 5 bases from J; junction bases left unmatched: 20. Germline V gene lookup returns CDR1 SGDLS and CDR2 YYNGEE. The CDR3 covers 21 residues. Here the CDR3 DNA reads TGTGCCAGCAGCTATCCCTCTAGTGGACTAGCGGGGGGGCTCCGGGGAGATACGCAGTATTTT. Its protein is CASSYPSSGLAGGLRGDTQYF.

This clone was seen a handful of times. The genes are TRBV5-1 and TRBJ2-5, with D maybe TRBD2 (5 bases). The germline V and J ends were trimmed by 0 bases and 4 bases, with 25 bases remaining between them. Per the germline V gene, CDR1 is SGHRS and CDR2 is YFSETQ. This CDR3 has 19 amino acids. The CDR3 nucleotides are TGCGCCAGCAGCTTGGGGATTTCCCCAACCACAAGCGGCCTAGAGACCCAGTACTTC. Protein product: CASSLGISPTTSGLETQYF.

By frequency in the sample, this clone is medium-sized (0.01 to 0.1%). The V call is TRBV6-1, the J call TRBJ1-5; D remains ambiguous. Deletions cut 6 bases from V and 4 bases from J, with 10 bases between. This CDR3 has 13 amino acids. The germline V gene has CDR1 MNHNS and CDR2 SASEGT. The CDR3 protein is CASRVGNNQPQHF. CDR3 DNA sequence: TGTGCCAGCAGGGTAGGAAATAATCAGCCCCAGCATTTT.

The genes are TRBV19 and TRBJ2-1; 12 bases agree with TRBD2. The CDR3 totals 18 residues. V dropped 6 bases and J dropped 4; count of bases not matched to a gene: 13. Germline V gene lookup returns CDR1 LNHDA and CDR2 SQIVND (reference sequence). The CDR3: CASRGRTSGNVRYNEQFF. The CDR3 nucleotides are TGTGCCAGTAGGGGACGGACTAGCGGGAATGTGAGGTACAATGAGCAGTTCTTC.

The gene calls are TRBV6-5 and TRBJ2-5; 12 positions match TRBD2. Germline V gives CDR1 MNHEY, CDR2 SVGAGI. With V trimmed by 7 bases and J by 5 bases, 2 bases remained unmatched. The CDR3 sequence is 13 residues long. This CDR3 is CASKTSGRETQYF. CDR3 bases: TGTGCCAGCAAAACTAGCGGGAGGGAGACCCAGTACTTC.

This clone occurred a few times. The chain couples TRBV11-2 to TRBJ2-1; 9 bases are shared with TRBD2. V was pared by 1 base and J by 8 bases, with 9 bases of the junction left unmatched. The germline CDR1 and CDR2 sequences are SGHAT and FQNNGV. The CDR3 has 16 residues. As DNA, the CDR3 is TGTGCCAGCAGCTTAGGGAGGCTAGCGGGGAACTATGAGCAGTTCTTC. The encoded protein is CASSLGRLAGNYEQFF.

This chain links TRBV14 with TRBJ1-2; D call uncertain. CDR1 is SGHDN, CDR2 FVKESK, per germline. This CDR3 has 13 residues. V lost 2 bases to trimming and J lost 4 bases, with 8 bases between them. CDR3 coding DNA: TGTGCCAGCAGCCAAAGTACAGCCTATGGCTACACCTTC. It codes for CASSQSTAYGYTF.

This clone was observed once. J is TRBJ2-1 and V is TRBV7-8; tentatively, D is TRBD2 (6 bases). CDR3 length equals 16 residues. Trimming shortened V by 3 bases and J by 4 bases, and 16 bases separated the two germline ends. CDR1 is SGHVS and CDR2 is FQNEAQ in the germline V gene. CDR3 coding DNA: TGTGCCAGCAGCTTTCTAGCGCCCGGGGAATACAATGAGCAGTTCTTC. Translated, it gives CASSFLAPGEYNEQFF.

This clone was seen a single time. The chain is built from TRBV7-3 and TRBJ1-2, with 9 bases that match TRBD1. V lost 5 bases to trimming and J lost 8 bases; unmatched junction nucleotides: 6. The CDR3 consists of 13 residues. Germline V CDR1 and CDR2: SGHTA, FQGTGA. CDR3 loop: CASSLDRGSGYTF. The CDR3 nucleotides are TGTGCCAGCAGCCTGGACAGGGGTAGCGGCTACACCTTC.

V usage is TRBV7-6 and J usage is TRBJ1-5, with TRBD1 identical over 9 bases. Germline V gives CDR1 SGHVS, CDR2 FNYEAQ. V gave up 5 bases and J gave up 4 bases; unmatched junction bases: 6. The CDR3 runs to 15 residues. DNA for the CDR3: TGTGCCAGCAGCCCGGGACAGGGCCATAATCAGCCCCAGCATTTT. Protein sequence: CASSPGQGHNQPQHF.

CDR3 DNA: TGTGCCAGCTCGGCTAGTAAGGATTCACCCCTCCACTTT. This sequence encodes CASSASKDSPLHF. The chain has TRBV6-6 and TRBJ1-6; D is unclear. Trimming took 8 bases from V and 8 from J, leaving 13 bases between them. This CDR3 has 13 residues. Germline-derived CDR1 and CDR2 are MNHNY and SVGAGI (reference sequence).

This clone was counted only a few times. V gene TRBV5-1 combines with J gene TRBJ2-3, with a possible D match to TRBD1 (6 bases). From germline, CDR1 is SGHRS and CDR2 YFSETQ. Between the trimmed V and J ends, which lost 0 bases and 1 base, there was a span of 6 bases. This CDR3 is built from 14 residues. The CDR3 DNA is TGCGCCAGCAGCTTGGACAGGGGCACAGATACGCAGTATTTT. Encoded protein: CASSLDRGTDTQYF.

The gene calls are TRBV11-2 and TRBJ2-5, with a possible D match to TRBD2 (5 bases). V lost 1 base and J 5 bases, leaving 14 bases between the germline ends. This CDR3 comprises 15 residues. The germline V gene encodes CDR1 SGHAT and CDR2 FQNNGV. The DNA for the CDR3 is TGTGCCAGCAGCTTAGTGGGTGGGAGAGCGGAGACCCAGTACTTC. It codes for CASSLVGGRAETQYF.

This clone was seen a handful of times. This chain links TRBV5-1 with TRBJ2-7, with TRBD2 matching 10 bases. Unmatched junction bases numbered 24, after V lost 6 bases and J lost 6 bases. CDR3 length: 19 residues. Per germline, CDR1 SGHRS and CDR2 YFSETQ. The CDR3 loop reads CASTPGIMRLAGEVREQYF. In nucleotides, the CDR3 is TGCGCCAGCACCCCAGGAATTATGCGTCTAGCGGGAGAAGTTCGCGAGCAGTACTTC.

V is TRBV19 and J is TRBJ2-7; D remains unclear. The germline V and J ends were trimmed by 3 bases and 2 bases, with 14 bases remaining between them. The CDR3 extends over 15 amino acids. Germline V gives CDR1 LNHDA, CDR2 SQIVND (reference sequence). The CDR3 nucleotides read TGTGCCAGTAGTATCAGGCAACACAGCACCTACGAGCAGTACTTC. Amino acid sequence: CASSIRQHSTYEQYF.

The rearrangement uses TRBV6-6 and TRBJ1-3, with D tentatively TRBD1 (5 bases). This CDR3 is 16 amino acids long. CDR1 MNHNY and CDR2 SVGAGI come from the germline V gene (reference sequence). The V gene lost 2 bases and the J gene lost 0 bases, with 11 bases spanning the gap. CDR3 DNA sequence: TGTGCCAGCAGTTACAGGTCAGGGACCTCTGGAAACACCATATATTTT. It translates to CASSYRSGTSGNTIYF.

The chain uses TRBV19 and TRBJ1-1; D gene unclear. Germline values: CDR1 LNHDA, CDR2 SQIVND (reference sequence). CDR3 length equals 14 residues. V lost 2 bases and J lost 4, with 11 bases in between. Here the CDR3 reads CASSISSSRTEAFF. CDR3 nucleotide sequence: TGTGCCAGTAGTATAAGTAGTAGTCGCACTGAAGCTTTCTTT.

This clone came up a few times. V and J are TRBV21-1 and TRBJ2-7; TRBD1, the table's D call, was not compared with the DNA. TRBV21-1 is annotated as a pseudogene. This CDR3 spans 14 amino acids. The CDR3 DNA sequence: TGTGCCAGCAGCACGACGGGACAGCGCTACGAGCAGTACTTC. It encodes CASSTTGQRYEQYF.

For the CDR3, the DNA is TGTGCCAGCAGCTTAGGGGCCCGCTCCTACGAGCAGTACTTC. It codes for CASSLGARSYEQYF. The genes are TRBV7-2 and TRBJ2-7, with D hard to call. Trimming cost V 1 base and J 0 bases, with 7 bases left between them. Germline V gene lookup returns CDR1 SGHTA and CDR2 FQGNSA. The CDR3 is made up of 14 amino acids.

This clone showed up just a few times. The chain couples TRBV4-1 to TRBJ1-2; D is undetermined. The ends were cut back, 0 bases at V and 4 bases at J, with 6 bases in the middle. Germline CDR1 and CDR2: MGHRA and YSYEKL. This CDR3 has 13 amino acids. The DNA for the CDR3 is TGCGCCAGCAGCCAAGATCTTGCCTATGGCTACACCTTC. This translates into CASSQDLAYGYTF.

The chain couples TRBV4-3 to TRBJ2-7; TRBD1 might be the D (5 bases). The CDR3 spans 15 residues. CDR1 LGHNA and CDR2 YSLEER come from the germline V gene. V dropped 0 bases and J dropped 0 bases, with 9 bases sitting between them. CDR3 region: CASSQDLDSSYEQYF. The CDR3 coding sequence is TGCGCCAGCAGCCAAGATCTCGACAGCTCCTACGAGCAGTACTTC.

The table lists this clone with a few counts. J is TRBJ1-4 and V is TRBV6-8; D gene unclear. Between the trimmed V and J ends, which lost 5 bases and 4 bases, there was a span of 8 bases. The germline V gene has CDR1 MNHGY and CDR2 SAAAGT. The CDR3 is 13 residues long. CDR3 in DNA: TGTGCCAGCAGTGAGTTCGTTAATGAAAAACTGTTTTTT. It encodes CASSEFVNEKLFF.

V gene TRBV15 combines with J gene TRBJ2-5; TRBD1 matches 8 bases. This CDR3 region has 15 residues. The V segment lost 3 bases and the J segment 5 bases; nucleotides outside the gene matches: 8. Looked up from germline, CDR1 is LNHNV and CDR2 is YYDKDF (reference sequence). The CDR3: CATSSVDRGGETQYF. The CDR3 nucleotides read TGTGCCACCAGCAGCGTTGACAGGGGCGGGGAGACCCAGTACTTC.